The 2 T cell receptor beta chains below were found in one sample sequenced in a study of T cell responses to AZD1222 COVID-19 vaccine (dated by TCRdb to the early 2020s). Receptors were amplified or captured by the immunoSEQ multiplex PCR assay. TCRdb took over this immuneACCESS table, retaining in-frame rearrangements with V and J assigned. Such tables are incomplete; in checked studies, under half of the missing clones stem from an unresolved V gene, and the remainder is unexplained. The table for this sample lists some 120,000 clones; less than 95% of them were counted only once. The ten largest account for around 4.5% of the sample. The time point label, read with the paper, signifies: baseline before first vaccination. This specimen's treatment or condition label, per the study, means: meningococcal conjugate vaccine given as trial control. Here the sequenced sample was peripheral blood, taken on day 0 of MenACWY control vaccination. The receptor source for this set is an adult in good health.

The genes are TRBV18 and TRBJ2-7; D is unclear. Looked up from germline, CDR1 is KGHSH and CDR2 is LQKENI. With 6 bases removed from V and 0 bases from J, the gap between germline ends came to 15 bases. The CDR3 length is 15 residues. The CDR3 DNA sequence: TGTGCCAGCTCGCAAGACCCGTCGAGCTCCTACGAGCAGTACGTC. It yields the protein CASSQDPSSSYEQYV.

This chain joins TRBV13 and TRBJ2-3; 15 bases map to TRBD2. The germline gives CDR1 PRHDT, CDR2 FYEKMQ (reference sequence). This CDR3 has 19 amino acids. The V gene end was trimmed by 5 bases and the J gene end by 1 base; junction bases not matched to a gene: 10. CDR3 loop: CASSPGLAGGYGGTDTQYF. CDR3 sequence (DNA): TGTGCCAGCAGCCCGGGACTAGCGGGAGGTTACGGGGGCACAGATACGCAGTATTTT.